This TCR beta chain originates from a study of naive and memory T cell subsets. This clonotype showed up just once. V was pared by 5 bases and J by 9 bases, with 12 bases between. CDR1 is SGHNT, CDR2 YYREEE, per germline (reference sequence). The CDR3 runs to 12 residues. Two oligonucleotides, mixed equimolar, formed the beta constant-region primer covering TRBC1 and TRBC2. The ligated cDNA underwent four PCR rounds using SP2 and nested alpha and beta constant-region primers. Each CDR3 protein is one row after TCRdb ran MiXCR on the UMI-ligation and nested PCR reads. The sample holds fewer than 9,500 distinct CDR3 sequences; roughly 30% are singletons and the top ten take around 63%.

The TCR originated in a human donor in good health. The V call is TRBV5-4, the J call TRBJ2-1; D remains ambiguous. The specimen sequenced was CD8+ TEMRA cells from blood. Subset here: effector memory re-expressing CD45RA, CD45RA+ CD27-. CDR3 protein: CASSSSEVEQFF. CDR3 coding DNA: TGTGCCAGCAGTTCAAGCGAGGTTGAGCAGTTCTTC.